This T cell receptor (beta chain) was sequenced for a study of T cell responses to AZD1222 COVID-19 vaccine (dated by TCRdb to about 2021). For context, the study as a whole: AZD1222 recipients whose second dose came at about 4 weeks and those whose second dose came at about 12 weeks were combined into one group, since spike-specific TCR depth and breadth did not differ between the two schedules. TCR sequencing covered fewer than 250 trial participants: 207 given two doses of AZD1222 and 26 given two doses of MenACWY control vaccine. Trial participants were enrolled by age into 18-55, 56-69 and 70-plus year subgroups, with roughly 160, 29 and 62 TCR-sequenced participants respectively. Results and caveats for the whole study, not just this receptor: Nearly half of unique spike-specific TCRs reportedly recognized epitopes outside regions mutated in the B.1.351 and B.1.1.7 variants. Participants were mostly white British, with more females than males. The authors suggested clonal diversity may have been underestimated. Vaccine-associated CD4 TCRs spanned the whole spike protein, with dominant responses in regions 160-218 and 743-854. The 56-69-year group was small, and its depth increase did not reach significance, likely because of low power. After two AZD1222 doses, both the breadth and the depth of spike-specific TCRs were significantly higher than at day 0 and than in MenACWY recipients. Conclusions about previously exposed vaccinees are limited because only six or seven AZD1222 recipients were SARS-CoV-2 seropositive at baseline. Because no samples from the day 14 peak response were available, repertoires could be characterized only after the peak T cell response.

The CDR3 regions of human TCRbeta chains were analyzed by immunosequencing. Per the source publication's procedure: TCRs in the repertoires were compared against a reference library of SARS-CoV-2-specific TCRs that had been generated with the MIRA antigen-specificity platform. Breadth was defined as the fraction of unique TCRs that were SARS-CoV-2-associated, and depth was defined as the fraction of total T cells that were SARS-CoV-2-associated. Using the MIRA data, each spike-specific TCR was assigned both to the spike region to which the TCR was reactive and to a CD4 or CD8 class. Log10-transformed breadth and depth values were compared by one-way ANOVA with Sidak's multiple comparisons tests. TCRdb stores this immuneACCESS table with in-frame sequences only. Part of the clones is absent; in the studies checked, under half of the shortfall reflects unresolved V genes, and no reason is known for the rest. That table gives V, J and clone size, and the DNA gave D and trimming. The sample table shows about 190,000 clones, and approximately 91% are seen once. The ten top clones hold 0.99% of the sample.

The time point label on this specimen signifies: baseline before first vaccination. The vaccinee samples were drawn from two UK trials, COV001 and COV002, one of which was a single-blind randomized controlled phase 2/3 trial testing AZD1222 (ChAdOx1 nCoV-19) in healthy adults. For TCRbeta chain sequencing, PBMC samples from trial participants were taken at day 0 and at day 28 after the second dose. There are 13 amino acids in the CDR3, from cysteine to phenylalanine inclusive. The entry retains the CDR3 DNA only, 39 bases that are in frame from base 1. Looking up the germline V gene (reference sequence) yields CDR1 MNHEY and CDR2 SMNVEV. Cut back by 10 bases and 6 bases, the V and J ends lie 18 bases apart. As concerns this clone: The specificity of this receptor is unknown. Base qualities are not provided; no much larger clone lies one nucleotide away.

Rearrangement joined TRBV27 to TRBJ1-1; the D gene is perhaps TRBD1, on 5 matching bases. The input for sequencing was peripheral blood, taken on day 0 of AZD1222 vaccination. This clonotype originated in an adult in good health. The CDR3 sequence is CATLRDPLPEAFF. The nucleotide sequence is TGTGCCACCCTCCGGGACCCCCTCCCTGAAGCTTTCTTT.